This T cell receptor (beta chain) derives from a study of T cells after yellow fever vaccination (dated by TCRdb to the late 2010s). As for the study more broadly: The SMART-Seq v4 Ultra Low Input RNA kit was used to prepare libraries from fractions with low cell numbers. Two healthy male donors made up the cohort, one aged 18 to 30 years and the other aged 30 to 40 years. To track T-cell clones before and after primary and booster YFV17D yellow fever vaccination, bulk TCR alpha and beta repertoires were sequenced longitudinally. Blood was drawn at multiple timepoints before and after primary and secondary immunization, with bulk PBMC replicates and cell subsets isolated. Here is what the overall study found, with its caveats: Because abundant contaminating clonotypes from the bulk population could be contained in FACS-sorted repertoires, computational filtering was required. A small fraction of clonotypes showed up in both the CD4 and CD8 compartments, probably as a result of convergent recombination. After the booster, most of the clones that had expanded following primary vaccination were detected again (roughly 97% of CD4 and roughly 90% of CD8), which suggests that memory was broadly maintained. Because only two donors were included in the study, the extent to which the findings can be generalized is limited. The secondary T-cell response was found to be weaker but faster than the primary response, with a peak reached on day 5 rather than on day 15.

The treatment or condition label of this sample denotes: live attenuated yellow fever vaccine strain. A standard Ficoll-Paque protocol was used to isolate PBMCs from peripheral blood. Dynabeads CD4 and CD8 positive selection kits were used to isolate CD4 and CD8 T-cell fractions. TriZol was used to extract RNA from bulk PBMCs, from CD4 and CD8 fractions, and from dextramer-positive and dextramer-negative fractions. TCR cDNA was made using 5'RACE template switching, a step that added a universal primer site and unique molecular identifiers. Priming for cDNA synthesis came from both the TCR alpha and TCR beta constant segments. Library amplification used two PCR steps, and the second PCR step added sample barcodes and sequencing adapters. Sequencing of libraries was done on Illumina HiSeq 2500 (2x100 bp) or NovaSeq (2x150 bp). Processing in the source paper ran as follows. Reads were demultiplexed and collapsed into UMI consensus sequences with MIGEC, and V(D)J alignment was performed with MiXCR. Vaccine-responding clonotypes were identified with edgeR using replicate PBMC samples, with FDR below 0.01 and a log2 fold change above 5 up to day 15 being required. Bulk clonotypes were assigned CD4 or CD8 identity according to which sequenced CD4 or CD8 repertoire held them at higher abundance. The public reads were run again by TCRdb, first through fastp at Q25 and then through MiXCR, and only productive beta chains were kept. Rows with one shared CDR3 protein collapse into an entry with the most common genes and DNA. The V and J calls here are based on TCRdb, not the publication. The sample yields approximately 250,000 distinct CDR3 sequences; more than 6.5% were counted once. The ten largest clonotypes hold roughly 1% of the sample.

This clonotype has more than one count but fewer than ten. Its antigen is unknown. Base quality data are lacking; no much larger clone is found one base away. CDR1 SGHTA and CDR2 FQGNSA were looked up in the germline V gene. From the cysteine up to the phenylalanine, the CDR3 has a length of 15 residues. Only the CDR3 part of the read is kept: 45 bases, read in frame from the first base. After removal of 5 bases from V and 8 bases from J, the junction retains 11 bases not matched to a gene. This TCR came from a man aged 25-45 years who received the YFV17D yellow fever vaccine. Material: CD4+ T cells sorted from PBMCs, obtained on the day of the yellow fever booster vaccination. Recombination connected TRBV7-2 to TRBJ1-5, with 8 bases in between that match TRBD1. DNA sequence: TGTGCCAGCAGCCTCGGGACAGGTCCGGGGAAGCCCCAGCATTTT. Its translation is CASSLGTGPGKPQHF.